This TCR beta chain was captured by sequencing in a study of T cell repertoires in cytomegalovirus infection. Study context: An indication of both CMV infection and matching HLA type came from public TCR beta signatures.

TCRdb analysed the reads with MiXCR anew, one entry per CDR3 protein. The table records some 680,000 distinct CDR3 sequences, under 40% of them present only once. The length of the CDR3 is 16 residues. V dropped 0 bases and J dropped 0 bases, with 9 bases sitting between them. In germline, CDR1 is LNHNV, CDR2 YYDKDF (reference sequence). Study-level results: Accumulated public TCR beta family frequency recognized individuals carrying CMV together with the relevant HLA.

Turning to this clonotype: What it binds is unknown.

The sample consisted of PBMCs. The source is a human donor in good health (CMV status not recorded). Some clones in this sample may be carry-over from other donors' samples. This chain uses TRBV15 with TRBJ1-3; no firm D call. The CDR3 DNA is TGTGCCACCAGCAGAGACATAGGCTACTCTGGAAACACCATATATTTT. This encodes CATSRDIGYSGNTIYF.